Below, 3 T cell receptor beta chains from the same sample are listed, as sequenced in a study of glioma-infiltrating T cells. Amplification of TCR alpha and beta CDR3 regions from RNA used iRepertoire nested multiplex PCR. TCRdb itself ran the multiplex PCR reads through MiXCR, one entry per CDR3 protein. Of about 6,000 distinct CDR3 sequences in the sample, roughly 47% were seen once. The sequencing sample was made of glioma tissue, nonneoplastic brain tissue, or PBMCs (not recorded which). Source of these receptors: a human donor with low-grade glioma or glioblastoma, undergoing nonglioma brain surgery, or in good health (not recorded which).

V gene TRBV28 combines with J gene TRBJ2-3; D gene unclear. The CDR3 spans 12 residues. Germline CDR1 is MDHEN and CDR2 is SYDVKM. V was trimmed by 6 bases and J by 1 base, leaving 5 bases between them. The CDR3 reads CASSTGTDTQYF. In nucleotides, the CDR3 is TGTGCCAGCAGCACCGGCACAGATACGCAGTATTTT.

The chain is built from TRBV15 and TRBJ1-1; D perhaps matches TRBD1 (5 bases). V was cut by 0 bases and J by 5 bases, with 16 bases left in between. CDR1 and CDR2 (germline): LNHNV, YYDKDF (reference sequence). CDR3 length: 16 residues. The chain's CDR3 is CATSRDRGTAGTEAFF. CDR3 coding DNA: TGTGCCACCAGCAGAGATAGAGGGACGGCCGGTACTGAAGCTTTCTTT. Combining the CDR3 with reference TRBV15 and TRBJ1-1 gives the whole variable domain DAMVIQNPRYQVTQFGKPVTLSCSQTLNHNVMYWYQQKSSQAPKLLFHYYDKDFNNEADTPDNFQSRRPNTSFCFLDIRSPGLGDTAMYLCATSRDRGTAGTEAFFGQGTRLTVV.

By proportion, this clonotype is medium-sized (0.01 to 0.1%). This CDR3 is CSAKAEATGELFF. The DNA of the CDR3 is TGCAGTGCTAAAGCCGAGGCGACCGGGGAGCTGTTTTTT. The rearrangement links TRBV20-1 to TRBJ2-2; D is unclear. CDR1 and CDR2 from the germline V gene are DFQATT and SNEGSKA (reference sequence). The CDR3 has 13 amino acids. Trimming shortened V by 4 bases and J by 5 bases, and 11 bases separated the two germline ends.